Sequencing of this T cell receptor beta chain was carried out in a study of cytomegalovirus exposure and HLA in healthy donors (TCRdb year 2017). Background for the entire study: According to a later analysis, one platform produced both the 110 or so validation repertoires and the 700 or so repertoires of the first cohort. The study was designed to test whether signatures of past pathogen exposure could be identified by cataloging public T cell receptors. In addition to the first cohort of 650 to 800 subjects, a separate validation cohort of 120 different subjects was used. The study combined high-throughput TCR immunosequencing, statistical association of individual TCRs with disease status, and machine learning to predict cytomegalovirus infection status.

The germline V gene (reference sequence) yields SEHNR for CDR1 and FQNEAQ for CDR2. The CDR3 numbers 18 residues from cysteine through phenylalanine. Solely the CDR3 DNA is kept, with 54 bases framed from the first base. The junction carries 23 bases between V and J, which are trimmed by 1 base and 5 bases respectively. Beyond this particular receptor, the publication reports: The study listed 150 to 200 TCR beta chains as associated with cytomegalovirus. While some public TCRs were present in many individuals, most TCR sequences turned up only very rarely across donors. In both the original and validation cohorts, the classifier was reported to diagnose cytomegalovirus status with high specificity and sensitivity. The authors suggested that the approach could potentially be extended to other disease states and immunological phenotypes. In vitro tests confirmed that a few of the cytomegalovirus-associated TCR beta chains recognize cytomegalovirus antigens. All 120 or so repertoires were used to score co-occurrence in the validation cohort in a later analysis, because that analysis had no HLA typing for the cohort. In a later analysis, TCRs clustered in the first cohort were found to also tend to co-occur in the 120 or so validation repertoires, with approximately 95% of cluster scores above 0.

As concerns this clone: Its antigen is unknown. Base-call qualities are not available, and no considerably larger clone is one nucleotide away.

The library was generated by the immunoSEQ multiplex PCR assay. The published analysis was carried out like this. To diagnose cytomegalovirus status from the catalog of TCR beta chain sequences, a statistical classification framework was built. TCRdb holds this immuneACCESS table with in-frame rearrangements only. Some clones are missing; in checked studies, unresolved V genes explain under half, and the rest has no known cause. That table gives V, J and clone size, and the DNA gave D and trimming. The sample records about 110,000 clones, around 95% of which are singletons. The top ten hold about 0.7% of the sample. Donors formed part of the validation cohort, which comprised 120 subjects and was distinct from the first cohort of fewer than 750 subjects.

This receptor was identified in a woman between 18 and 30 years old in good health and CMV-seronegative. The chain joins TRBV7-9 to TRBJ2-5, with a tentative D gene TRBD1 over 7 matching bases. Sequenced: PBMCs. The DNA reads as follows: TGTGCCAGCAGCTTAGAAAGAATCTCACAGGGGAGGATGGAGACCCAGTACTTC. Its translation reads: CASSLERISQGRMETQYF.